This T cell receptor beta chain was captured by sequencing in a study of CD8 T cells in ankylosing spondylitis. Details on this clonotype: Antigen: not known.

Study-level points and caveats: A subset of motif variants has previously been described in the synovial fluid and blood of reactive arthritis. Matched ankylosing spondylitis synovial fluid reportedly showed significant enrichment of disease-linked clones. It appeared that ankylosing spondylitis blood was characterized by a TCR beta motif of eight highly homologous variants.

Germline lookup yields CDR1 SNHLY and CDR2 FYNNEI. Trimming shortened V by 8 bases and J by 5 bases, and 15 bases separated the two germline ends. The CDR3 sequence is 14 residues long. Quantitative barcoded 5'-RACE was used to prepare TCR beta libraries. TCRdb fed the 5' RACE reads into MiXCR, producing one record per CDR3 protein. The table has approximately 550,000 distinct CDR3 sequences, 10% to 15% seen once. The sample consisted of blood, either unsorted or a sorted T cell fraction (not recorded which). V is TRBV2 and J is TRBJ2-2; maybe TRBD2 (7 bases). This receptor was taken from a male donor with ankylosing spondylitis. The CDR3 bases are TGTGCCAGCCTCCGGGGGGCTCGGACCGGGGAGCTGTTTTTT. This translates into CASLRGARTGELFF.